This T cell receptor (beta chain) was found in a study of CD8+ T cells in alopecia areata. Whole-study findings and limits: Tofacitinib significantly brought down scalp clonality and expanded CD8+ clones among top 100. Normal skin's resident alphabeta T cells are sequenced alongside lesional scalp T cells.

Note on this clone: Antigen specificity is unknown.

Sequencing templates came from extracted RNA that was reverse transcribed into cDNA. The repertoire was sequenced with immunoSEQ multiplex PCR; TCRdb's copy has only in-frame clones and lacks some. The sample holds around 97,000 clones, around 86% seen once. The treatment is: oral pan-JAK inhibitor, 5-10 mg twice daily. Obtained from alopecia areata patients were lesional scalp punch biopsies along with peripheral blood. CDR1 and CDR2 (germline): SGHVS, FNYEAQ. This CDR3 spans 15 amino acids. Germline trimming cut 10 bases from V and 9 bases from J; bases unmatched to any gene: 17. The material was CD8+ T cells sorted from blood, obtained at approximately week 31, from a patient treated with tofacitinib. This sequence originates from a human donor with alopecia areata. J is TRBJ2-1 and V is TRBV7-6; 8 bases map to TRBD2. The chain's CDR3 is CATTPTRGLVSEQFF. The CDR3 DNA sequence: TGTGCCACCACCCCAACTCGGGGACTAGTTTCTGAGCAGTTCTTC.